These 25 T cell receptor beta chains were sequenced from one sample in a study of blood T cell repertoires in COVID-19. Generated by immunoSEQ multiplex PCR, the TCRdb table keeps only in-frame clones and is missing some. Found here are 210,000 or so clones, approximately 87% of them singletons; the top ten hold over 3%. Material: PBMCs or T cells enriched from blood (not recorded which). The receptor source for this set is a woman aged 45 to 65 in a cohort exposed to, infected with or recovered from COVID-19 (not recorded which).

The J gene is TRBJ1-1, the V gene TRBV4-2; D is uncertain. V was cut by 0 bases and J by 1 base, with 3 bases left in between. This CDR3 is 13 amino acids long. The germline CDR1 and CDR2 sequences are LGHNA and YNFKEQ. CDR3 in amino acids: CASSQDGNTEAFF. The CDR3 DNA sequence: TGTGCCAGCAGCCAAGACGGGAACACTGAAGCTTTCTTT.

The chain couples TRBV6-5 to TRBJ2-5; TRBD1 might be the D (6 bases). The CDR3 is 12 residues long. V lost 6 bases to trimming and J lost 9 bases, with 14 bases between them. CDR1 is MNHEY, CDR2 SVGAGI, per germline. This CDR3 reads CASRDSVWAQYF. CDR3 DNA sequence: TGTGCCAGCAGGGACAGTGTCTGGGCCCAGTACTTC.

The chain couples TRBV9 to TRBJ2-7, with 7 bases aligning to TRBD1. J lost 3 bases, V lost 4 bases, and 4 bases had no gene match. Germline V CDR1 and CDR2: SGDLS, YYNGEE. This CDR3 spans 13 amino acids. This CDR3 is CASSPNRGYEQYF. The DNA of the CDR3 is TGTGCCAGCAGCCCGAACAGGGGCTACGAGCAGTACTTC.

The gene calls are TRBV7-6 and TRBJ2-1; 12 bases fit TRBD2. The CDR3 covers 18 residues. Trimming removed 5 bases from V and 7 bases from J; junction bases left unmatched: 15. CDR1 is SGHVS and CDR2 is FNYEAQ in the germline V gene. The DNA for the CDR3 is TGTGCCAGCAGCCCCGGGGGGCTAGCGGGGGGGCCAGGTAATGAGCAGTTCTTC. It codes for CASSPGGLAGGPGNEQFF.

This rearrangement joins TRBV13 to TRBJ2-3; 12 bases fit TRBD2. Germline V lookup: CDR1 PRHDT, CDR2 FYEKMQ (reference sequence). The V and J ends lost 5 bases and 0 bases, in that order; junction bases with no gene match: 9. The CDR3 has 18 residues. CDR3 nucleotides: TGTGCCAGCAGCCTCTACGCTAGCGGGGGGGCTAGCACAGATACGCAGTATTTT. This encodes CASSLYASGGASTDTQYF. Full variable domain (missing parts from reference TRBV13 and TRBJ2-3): AAGVIQSPRHLIKEKRETATLKCYPIPRHDTVYWYQQGPGQDPQFLISFYEKMQSDKGSIPDRFSAQQFSDYHSELNMSSLELGDSALYFCASSLYASGGASTDTQYFGPGTRLTVL.

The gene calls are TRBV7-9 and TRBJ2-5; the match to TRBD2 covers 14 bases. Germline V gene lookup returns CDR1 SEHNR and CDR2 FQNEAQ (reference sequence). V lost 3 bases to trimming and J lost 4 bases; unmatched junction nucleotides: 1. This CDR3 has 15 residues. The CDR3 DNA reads TGTGCCAGCAGCTTGGGACTAGCGGGGGCAGAGACCCAGTACTTC. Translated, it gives CASSLGLAGAETQYF.

DNA of the CDR3: TGTGCCAGCAGCTCGCGTACTAGCGGGGGTTCCTACGAGCAGTACTTC. It codes for CASSSRTSGGSYEQYF. The chain links TRBV5-6 to TRBJ2-7; 11 bases match TRBD2. CDR1 and CDR2 (germline): SGHDT, YYEEEE. V shed 3 bases and J 1 base; nucleotides not matched to a gene: 6. The CDR3 sequence is 16 residues long.

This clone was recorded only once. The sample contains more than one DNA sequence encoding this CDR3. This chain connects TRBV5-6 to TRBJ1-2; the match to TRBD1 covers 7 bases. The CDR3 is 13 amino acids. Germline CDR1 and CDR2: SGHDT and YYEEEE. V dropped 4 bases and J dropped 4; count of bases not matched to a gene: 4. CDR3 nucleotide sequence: TGTGCCAGCAGCAAGGGGACAGCCTATGGCTACACCTTC. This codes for CASSKGTAYGYTF.

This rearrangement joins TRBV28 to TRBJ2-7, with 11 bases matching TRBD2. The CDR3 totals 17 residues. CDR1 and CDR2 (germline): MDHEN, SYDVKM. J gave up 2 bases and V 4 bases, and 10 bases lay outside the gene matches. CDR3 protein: CASSYGLLAGGTYEQYF. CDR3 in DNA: TGTGCCAGCAGTTATGGACTTCTAGCGGGGGGTACCTACGAGCAGTACTTC.

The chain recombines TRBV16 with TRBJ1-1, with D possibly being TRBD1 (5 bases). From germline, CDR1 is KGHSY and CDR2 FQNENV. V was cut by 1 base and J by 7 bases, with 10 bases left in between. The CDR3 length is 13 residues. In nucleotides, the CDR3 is TGTGCCAGCAGCCAATTGGGGCAGCTTGAAGCTTTCTTT. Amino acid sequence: CASSQLGQLEAFF.

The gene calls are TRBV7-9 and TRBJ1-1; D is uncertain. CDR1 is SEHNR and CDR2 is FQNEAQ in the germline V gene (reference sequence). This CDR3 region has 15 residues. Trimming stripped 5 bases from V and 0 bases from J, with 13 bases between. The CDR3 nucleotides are TGTGCCAGCAGCCCCCTCCCGGCGGTGAACACTGAAGCTTTCTTT. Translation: CASSPLPAVNTEAFF.

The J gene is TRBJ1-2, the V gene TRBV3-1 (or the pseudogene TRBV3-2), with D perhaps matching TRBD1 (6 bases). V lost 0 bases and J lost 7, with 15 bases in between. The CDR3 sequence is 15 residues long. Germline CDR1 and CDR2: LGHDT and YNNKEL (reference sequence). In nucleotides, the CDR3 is TGTGCCAGCAGCCAAGAACCCGGGACAAGGGGTGGCTACACCTTC. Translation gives CASSQEPGTRGGYTF.

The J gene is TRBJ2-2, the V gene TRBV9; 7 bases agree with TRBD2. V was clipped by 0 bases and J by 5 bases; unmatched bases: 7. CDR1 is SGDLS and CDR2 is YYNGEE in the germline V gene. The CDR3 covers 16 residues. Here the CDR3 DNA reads TGTGCCAGCAGCGTAGGTCACGGGGGGATAACCGGGGAGCTGTTTTTT. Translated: CASSVGHGGITGELFF.

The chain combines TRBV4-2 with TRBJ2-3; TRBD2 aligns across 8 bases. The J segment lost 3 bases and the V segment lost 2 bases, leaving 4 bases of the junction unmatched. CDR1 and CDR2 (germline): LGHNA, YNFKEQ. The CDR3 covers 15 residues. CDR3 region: CASSQSAGGTDTQYF. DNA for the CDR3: TGTGCCAGCAGCCAATCTGCGGGGGGTACAGATACGCAGTATTTT.

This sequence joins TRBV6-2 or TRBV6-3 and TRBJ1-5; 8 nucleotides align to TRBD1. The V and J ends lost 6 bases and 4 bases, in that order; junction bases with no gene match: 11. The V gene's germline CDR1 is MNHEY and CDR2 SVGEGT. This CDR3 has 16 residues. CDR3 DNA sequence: TGTGCCAGCAGCCCGCCAGGGGGCGTAGGGAATCAGCCCCAGCATTTT. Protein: CASSPPGGVGNQPQHF.

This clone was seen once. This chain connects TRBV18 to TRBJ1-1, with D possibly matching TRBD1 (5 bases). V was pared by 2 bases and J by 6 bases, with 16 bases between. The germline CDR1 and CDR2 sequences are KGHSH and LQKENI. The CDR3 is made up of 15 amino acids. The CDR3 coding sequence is TGTGCCAGCTCACCAAAGCAGGGAATGTCACCTGAAGCTTTCTTT. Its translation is CASSPKQGMSPEAFF.

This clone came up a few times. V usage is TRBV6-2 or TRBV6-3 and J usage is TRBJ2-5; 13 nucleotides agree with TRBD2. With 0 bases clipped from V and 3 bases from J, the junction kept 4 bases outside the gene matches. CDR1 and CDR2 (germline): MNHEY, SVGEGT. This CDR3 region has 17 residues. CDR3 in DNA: TGTGCCAGCAGTTACTCGATCGGGACTAGCGGGGAAGAGACCCAGTACTTC. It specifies CASSYSIGTSGEETQYF.

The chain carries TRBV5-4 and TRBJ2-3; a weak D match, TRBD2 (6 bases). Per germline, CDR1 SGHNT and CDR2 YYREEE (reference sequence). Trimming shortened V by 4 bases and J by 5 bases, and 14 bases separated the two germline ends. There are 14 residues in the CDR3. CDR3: CASSTEGPQDTQYF. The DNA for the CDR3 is TGTGCCAGCAGCACGGAGGGACCCCAAGATACGCAGTATTTT.

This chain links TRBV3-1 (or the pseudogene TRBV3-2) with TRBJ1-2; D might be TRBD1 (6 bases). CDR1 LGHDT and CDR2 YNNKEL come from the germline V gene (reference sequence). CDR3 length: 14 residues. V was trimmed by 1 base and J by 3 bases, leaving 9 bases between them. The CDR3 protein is CASSQAGTHYGYTF. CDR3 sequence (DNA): TGTGCCAGCAGCCAAGCGGGGACACACTATGGCTACACCTTC.

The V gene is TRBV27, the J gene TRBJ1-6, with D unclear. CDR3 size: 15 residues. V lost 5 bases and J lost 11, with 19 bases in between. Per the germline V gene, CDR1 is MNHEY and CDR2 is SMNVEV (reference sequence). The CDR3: CASSAGVSRIAPLHF. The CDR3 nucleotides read TGTGCCAGCAGTGCGGGTGTATCCCGGATTGCACCCCTCCACTTT.

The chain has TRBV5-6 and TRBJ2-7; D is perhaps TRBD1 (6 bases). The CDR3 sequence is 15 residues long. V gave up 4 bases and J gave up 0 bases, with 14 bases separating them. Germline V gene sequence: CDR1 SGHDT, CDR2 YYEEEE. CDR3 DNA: TGTGCCAGCAGCGCCCCAGGGGATACCTCCTACGAGCAGTACTTC. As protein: CASSAPGDTSYEQYF.

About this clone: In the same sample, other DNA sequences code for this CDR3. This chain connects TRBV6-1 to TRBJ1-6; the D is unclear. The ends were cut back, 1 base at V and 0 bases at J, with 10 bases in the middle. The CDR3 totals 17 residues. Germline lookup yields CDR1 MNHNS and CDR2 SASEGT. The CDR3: CASSEVGGSSYNSPLHF. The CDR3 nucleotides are TGTGCCAGCAGTGAAGTGGGAGGGAGCTCCTATAATTCACCCCTCCACTTT.

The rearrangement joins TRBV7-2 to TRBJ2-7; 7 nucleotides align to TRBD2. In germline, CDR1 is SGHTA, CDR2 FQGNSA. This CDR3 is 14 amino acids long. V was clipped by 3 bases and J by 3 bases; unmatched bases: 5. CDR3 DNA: TGTGCCAGCAGCTTTGCTGCGGGGGACTACGAGCAGTACTTC. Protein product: CASSFAAGDYEQYF.

Written as DNA, the CDR3 is TGTGCCAGCAGGACTACAGGGGACGACGGCTACACCTTC. This gives the protein CASRTTGDDGYTF. This chain links TRBV2 with TRBJ1-2, with 7 bases matching TRBD1. CDR1 is SNHLY and CDR2 is FYNNEI in the germline V gene. Trimming at V came to 6 bases and at J to 8 bases, leaving 9 bases not matched to a gene. The CDR3 runs 13 residues.

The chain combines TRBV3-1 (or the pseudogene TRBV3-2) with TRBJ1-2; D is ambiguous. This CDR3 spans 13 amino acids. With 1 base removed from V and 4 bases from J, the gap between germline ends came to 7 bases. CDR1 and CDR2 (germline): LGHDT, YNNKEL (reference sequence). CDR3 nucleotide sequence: TGTGCCAGCAGCCAAGTGGCACGCTATGGCTACACCTTC. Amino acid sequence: CASSQVARYGYTF.